This is a list of T cell receptor beta chains from one sample in a study of PD-1 blockade in classical Hodgkin lymphoma. TCRdb keeps only in-frame clones here, not all; method: immunoSEQ multiplex PCR. Here the sample spans about 6,800 clones, around four fifths being singletons. Sequencing used CD4+ T cells from blood, obtained at baseline. The receptors were sampled from a human donor with classical Hodgkin lymphoma. Each CDR3 is given with its conserved first and last residue. Each record gives: J gene, D gene, clone size, V gene, CDR3 protein, CDR3 DNA. D genes are given only for firm matches. Expanded clones are given a class, and other clones once, few, many or no size at all.

j_call: TRBJ1-3
d_call: TRBD1
clone_size: .
v_call: TRBV28
cdr3_aa: CASSLQGFSGNTIYF
cdr3_nt: TGTGCCAGCAGTCTACAGGGGTTCTCTGGAAACACCATATATTTT

j_call: TRBJ1-5
d_call: .
clone_size: .
v_call: TRBV19
cdr3_aa: CASSIAAGVYQPQHF
cdr3_nt: TGTGCCAGTAGTATAGCGGCAGGGGTTTATCAGCCCCAGCATTTT

j_call: TRBJ2-7
d_call: TRBD1
clone_size: .
v_call: TRBV6-7
cdr3_aa: CASSPPRTGLYEQYF
cdr3_nt: TGTGCCAGCAGCCCCCCGAGGACAGGGCTCTACGAGCAGTACTTC

j_call: TRBJ1-4
d_call: .
clone_size: .
v_call: TRBV10-3
cdr3_aa: CAISPVGNEKLFF
cdr3_nt: TGTGCCATATCACCTGTTGGAAATGAAAAACTGTTTTTT

j_call: TRBJ2-7
d_call: .
clone_size: .
v_call: TRBV29-1
cdr3_aa: CSARSSSYEQYF
cdr3_nt: TGCAGCGCCCGGTCGAGCTCCTACGAGCAGTACTTC

j_call: TRBJ2-7
d_call: TRBD2
clone_size: .
v_call: TRBV7-6
cdr3_aa: CASSPFGLAGRYEQYF
cdr3_nt: TGTGCCAGCAGCCCCTTCGGACTAGCGGGAAGATACGAGCAGTACTTC

j_call: TRBJ1-5
d_call: .
clone_size: .
v_call: TRBV4-2
cdr3_aa: CASSQDWGLIQPQHF
cdr3_nt: TGTGCCAGCAGCCAAGATTGGGGGCTCATTCAGCCCCAGCATTTT

j_call: TRBJ1-5
d_call: .
clone_size: few
v_call: TRBV10-3
cdr3_aa: CAISESGEGQPQHF
cdr3_nt: TGTGCCATCAGTGAGTCAGGGGAGGGTCAGCCCCAGCATTTT

j_call: TRBJ1-5
d_call: .
clone_size: large
v_call: TRBV10-1
cdr3_aa: CASSELGQPQHF
cdr3_nt: TGCGCCAGCAGTGAATTGGGTCAGCCCCAGCATTTT

j_call: TRBJ1-1
d_call: .
clone_size: .
v_call: TRBV19
cdr3_aa: CASSMVGKNTEAFF
cdr3_nt: TGTGCCAGTAGTATGGTGGGGAAGAACACTGAAGCTTTCTTT

j_call: TRBJ2-2
d_call: .
clone_size: .
v_call: TRBV7-9
cdr3_aa: CASRGRPTNTGELFF
cdr3_nt: TGTGCCAGCCGGGGACGCCCGACGAACACCGGGGAGCTGTTTTTT

j_call: TRBJ2-7
d_call: TRBD1
clone_size: once
v_call: TRBV10-3
cdr3_aa: CAIRGDRGGYEQYF
cdr3_nt: TGTGCCATCAGGGGGGACAGGGGCGGCTACGAGCAGTACTTC

j_call: TRBJ2-1
d_call: .
clone_size: .
v_call: TRBV28
cdr3_aa: CASRRGPPLYNEQFF
cdr3_nt: TGTGCCAGCAGACGGGGACCACCCCTTTACAATGAGCAGTTCTTC

j_call: TRBJ1-5
d_call: .
clone_size: .
v_call: TRBV6-1
cdr3_aa: CASSEATRYSNQPQHF
cdr3_nt: TGTGCCAGCAGTGAAGCAACACGGTATAGCAATCAGCCCCAGCATTTT

j_call: TRBJ2-1
d_call: .
clone_size: .
v_call: TRBV19
cdr3_aa: CASSFEGAVGNEQFF
cdr3_nt: TGTGCCAGCTCCTTCGAAGGGGCTGTTGGCAATGAGCAGTTCTTC

j_call: TRBJ1-5
d_call: .
clone_size: .
v_call: TRBV18
cdr3_aa: CASSEGSGPQPQHF
cdr3_nt: TGTGCCAGCTCCGAAGGGAGTGGGCCTCAGCCCCAGCATTTT

j_call: TRBJ2-1
d_call: TRBD2
clone_size: .
v_call: TRBV6-1
cdr3_aa: CASSERLAGGSSGVNEQFF
cdr3_nt: TGTGCCAGCAGTGAACGGCTAGCGGGAGGGTCGAGCGGTGTCAATGAGCAGTTCTTC

j_call: TRBJ2-7
d_call: .
clone_size: .
v_call: TRBV7-9
cdr3_aa: CASSSPRYEQYF
cdr3_nt: TGTGCCAGCAGCTCCCCCCGGTACGAGCAGTACTTC

j_call: TRBJ1-2
d_call: .
clone_size: .
v_call: TRBV5-1
cdr3_aa: CASSLQDHGYTF
cdr3_nt: TGCGCCAGCAGCTTGCAGGACCATGGCTACACCTTC

j_call: TRBJ2-2
d_call: TRBD2
clone_size: .
v_call: TRBV9
cdr3_aa: CASSVVASGGTGELFF
cdr3_nt: TGTGCCAGCAGCGTAGTAGCTTCGGGAGGCACCGGGGAGCTGTTTTTT

j_call: TRBJ2-7
d_call: .
clone_size: .
v_call: TRBV15
cdr3_aa: CATSRDSGSSSYEQYF
cdr3_nt: TGTGCCACCAGCAGAGATTCGGGGTCTAGCAGCTACGAGCAGTACTTC

j_call: TRBJ2-1
d_call: TRBD2
clone_size: .
v_call: TRBV7-2
cdr3_aa: CASSSNPPGTRKVF
cdr3_nt: TGTGCCAGCAGCTCTAATCCCCCGGGGACTAGAAAGGTCTTC

j_call: TRBJ1-1
d_call: .
clone_size: few
v_call: TRBV4-1
cdr3_aa: CASSLTGHPNTEAFF
cdr3_nt: TGCGCCAGCAGCCTTACGGGACACCCGAACACTGAAGCTTTCTTT

j_call: TRBJ1-1
d_call: .
clone_size: .
v_call: TRBV25-1
cdr3_aa: CASNRQGLDTEAFF
cdr3_nt: TGTGCCAGCAACAGGCAGGGTTTGGACACTGAAGCTTTCTTT

j_call: TRBJ2-1
d_call: .
clone_size: .
v_call: TRBV11-3
cdr3_aa: CASSPFDRPYNEQFF
cdr3_nt: TGTGCCAGCAGCCCCTTTGACAGACCCTACAATGAGCAGTTCTTC

j_call: TRBJ2-3
d_call: .
clone_size: .
v_call: TRBV5-1
cdr3_aa: CASSLAEIRTDTQYF
cdr3_nt: TGCGCCAGCAGCTTGGCCGAGATTCGCACAGATACGCAGTATTTT

j_call: TRBJ2-3
d_call: .
clone_size: .
v_call: TRBV29-1
cdr3_aa: CSVERSSTDTQYF
cdr3_nt: TGCAGCGTTGAACGATCTAGCACAGATACGCAGTATTTT

j_call: TRBJ2-3
d_call: TRBD1
clone_size: .
v_call: TRBV5-8
cdr3_aa: CASKLYRGRTDTQYF
cdr3_nt: TGTGCCAGCAAGCTCTACAGGGGGCGCACAGATACGCAGTATTTT

j_call: TRBJ1-1
d_call: .
clone_size: .
v_call: TRBV25-1
cdr3_aa: CASSGGHPTMNTEAFF
cdr3_nt: TGTGCCAGCAGTGGGGGACACCCGACCATGAACACTGAAGCTTTCTTT

j_call: TRBJ2-7
d_call: .
clone_size: .
v_call: TRBV6-1
cdr3_aa: CASSEGAGSNYEQYF
cdr3_nt: TGTGCCAGCAGTGAAGGGGCGGGGAGTAACTACGAGCAGTACTTC

j_call: TRBJ2-5
d_call: TRBD2
clone_size: .
v_call: TRBV27
cdr3_aa: CASRGWLGLAGEAETQYF
cdr3_nt: TGTGCCAGCAGGGGGTGGCTGGGACTAGCGGGAGAGGCAGAGACCCAGTACTTC

j_call: TRBJ2-2
d_call: TRBD1
clone_size: .
v_call: TRBV5-4
cdr3_aa: CASSHGQDTGELFF
cdr3_nt: TGTGCCAGCAGCCATGGACAGGACACCGGGGAGCTGTTTTTT

j_call: TRBJ1-2
d_call: TRBD1
clone_size: once
v_call: TRBV11-2
cdr3_aa: CASSLARQGSGYTF
cdr3_nt: TGTGCCAGCAGCTTAGCAAGACAGGGGTCTGGCTACACCTTC

j_call: TRBJ1-5
d_call: TRBD1
clone_size: .
v_call: TRBV19
cdr3_aa: CASGYPPGQVHHSNQPQHF
cdr3_nt: TGTGCCAGTGGTTACCCACCGGGACAGGTTCATCATAGCAATCAGCCCCAGCATTTT

j_call: TRBJ2-5
d_call: .
clone_size: .
v_call: TRBV19
cdr3_aa: CASKEQGGKTQYF
cdr3_nt: TGTGCCAGTAAGGAACAGGGAGGGAAGACCCAGTACTTC

j_call: TRBJ2-2
d_call: TRBD2
clone_size: .
v_call: TRBV18
cdr3_aa: CASSPVTSGTWLFF
cdr3_nt: TGTGCCAGCTCACCCGTGACTAGCGGGACCTGGCTGTTTTTT

j_call: TRBJ1-2
d_call: TRBD1
clone_size: .
v_call: TRBV7-9
cdr3_aa: CASTDRGRPGYTF
cdr3_nt: TGTGCCAGCACGGACAGGGGGCGACCTGGCTACACCTTC